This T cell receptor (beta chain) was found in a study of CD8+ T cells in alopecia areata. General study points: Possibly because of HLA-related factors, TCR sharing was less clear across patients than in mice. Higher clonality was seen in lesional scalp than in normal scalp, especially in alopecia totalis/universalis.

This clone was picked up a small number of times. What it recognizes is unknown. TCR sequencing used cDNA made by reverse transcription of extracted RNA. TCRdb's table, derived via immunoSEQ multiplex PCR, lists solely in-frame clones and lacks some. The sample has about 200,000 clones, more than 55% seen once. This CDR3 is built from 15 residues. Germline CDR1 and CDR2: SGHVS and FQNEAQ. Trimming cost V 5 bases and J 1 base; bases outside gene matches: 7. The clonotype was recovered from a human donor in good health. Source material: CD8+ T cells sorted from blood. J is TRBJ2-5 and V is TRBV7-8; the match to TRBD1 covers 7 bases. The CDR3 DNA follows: TGTGCCAGCAGCGTGGACAGGAGACTCCAAGAGACCCAGTACTTC. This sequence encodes CASSVDRRLQETQYF.